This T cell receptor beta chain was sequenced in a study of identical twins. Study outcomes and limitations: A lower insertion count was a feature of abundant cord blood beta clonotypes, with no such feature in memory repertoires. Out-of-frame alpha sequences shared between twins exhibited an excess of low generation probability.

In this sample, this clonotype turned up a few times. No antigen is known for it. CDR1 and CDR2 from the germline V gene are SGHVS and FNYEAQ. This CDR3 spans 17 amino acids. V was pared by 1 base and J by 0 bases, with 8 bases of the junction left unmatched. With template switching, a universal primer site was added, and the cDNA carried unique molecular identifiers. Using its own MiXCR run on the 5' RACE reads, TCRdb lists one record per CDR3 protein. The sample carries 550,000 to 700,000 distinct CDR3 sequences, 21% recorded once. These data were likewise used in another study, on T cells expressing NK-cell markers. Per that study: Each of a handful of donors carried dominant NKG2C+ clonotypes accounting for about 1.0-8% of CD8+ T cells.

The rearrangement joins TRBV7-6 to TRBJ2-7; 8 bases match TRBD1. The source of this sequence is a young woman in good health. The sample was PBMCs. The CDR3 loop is CASSLGIRDRLSYEQYF. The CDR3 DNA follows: TGTGCCAGCAGCTTAGGGATTCGGGACAGGCTCTCCTACGAGCAGTACTTC.